Reported below is one T cell receptor (beta chain). Its specificity is unknown. With 0 bases removed from V and 3 bases from J, the gap between germline ends came to 18 bases. CDR3 length: 17 amino acids. In germline, CDR1 is SGHRS, CDR2 YFSETQ. The source of the sample is a study of shared clonotypes between healthy human individuals. Study-wide results and limits: A reduction in generation probabilities was seen for non-shared clonotypes relative to those shared by all four donors. In several donors, about 5% of naive CD4 clonotypes appeared in common.

Assay execution proceeded at the deep level. Authors' methods: ImmunoSEQ output held junction-only sequences without quality scores, so filtering differed. Here immunoSEQ multiplex PCR was the method, and the copy in TCRdb shows in-frame clones only, minus some. V and J calls and clone size come straight from that table; D and trimming were deduced from the DNA. The table shows about 320,000 clones, with about nine tenths occurring only once. This sequence was found in a man aged 18-30 years in good health. The chain uses TRBV5-1 and TRBJ1-1, with D unclear. Specimen: memory CD8+ T cells sorted from blood. The subset was: CD45RO+ cells pooled with CCR7-negative TemRA cells. The CDR3 DNA sequence: TGCGCCAGCAGCTTGGTCCGGGAAGTGGTTGAGGACACTGAAGCTTTCTTT. It yields the protein CASSLVREVVEDTEAFF.